This TCR beta chain was identified in a study of blood T cell repertoires in COVID-19. Study as a whole: Samples came from the United States, Italy and Spain, spanning acute and convalescent COVID-19. The cDNA or gDNA used as material had been derived from T cells, B-cell-depleted T cells, or PBMCs.

The length of the CDR3 is 13 residues. Trimming at V came to 5 bases and at J to 7 bases, leaving 10 bases not matched to a gene. Germline-derived CDR1 and CDR2 are SQVTM and ANQGSEA. Per the original data handling: By means of reference gene primer amplification, nucleated cell counts were estimated. TCRdb keeps only in-frame clones here, not all; method: immunoSEQ multiplex PCR. The DNA gave D and trimming, while V, J and clone size come from that table. The top ten clones hold more than 2.5% of a sample with 150,000 or so clones, about four fifths of them seen once. V gene TRBV29-1 combines with J gene TRBJ1-2; TRBD1 matches 7 bases. The TCR comes from an elderly woman with acute or convalescent COVID-19. Specimen: peripheral blood. The CDR3 protein is CSVRQGVTSGYTF. The CDR3 nucleotides are TGCAGCGTTCGACAGGGAGTCACTAGTGGCTACACCTTC.